One sample yielded the 7 T cell receptor beta chains listed below, sequenced in a study of T cell responses to AZD1222 COVID-19 vaccine. Assay: immunoSEQ multiplex PCR; the TCRdb copy retains only in-frame clones and omits some. The data hold 100,000 or so clones, with 90% to 95% observed a single time. The source was peripheral blood, collected 28 days after the second AZD1222 dose. The receptors originated from an adult who received the AZD1222 COVID-19 vaccine.

This sequence joins TRBV12-3 or TRBV12-4 and TRBJ1-5; D gene uncertain. Trimming shortened V by 4 bases and J by 1 base, and 5 bases separated the two germline ends. CDR3 size: 13 residues. The CDR3 region is CASSYDSNQPQHF. The CDR3 DNA sequence: TGTGCCAGCAGTTATGACAGCAATCAGCCCCAGCATTTT.

The J gene is TRBJ1-3, the V gene TRBV19, with unresolved D. V lost 6 bases to trimming and J lost 0 bases, with 9 bases between them. Germline V gene data show CDR1 as LNHDA and CDR2 as SQIVND (reference sequence). The CDR3 has 14 amino acids. The CDR3 reads CASSPGNSGNTIYF. In DNA form, the CDR3 reads TGTGCCAGTAGCCCCGGGAACTCTGGAAACACCATATATTTT.

The chain employs TRBV19 and TRBJ2-3, with a weak D call TRBD2 (5 bases). The CDR3 consists of 14 residues. With 7 bases removed from V and 6 bases from J, the gap between germline ends came to 17 bases. Germline V gene data show CDR1 as LNHDA and CDR2 as SQIVND (reference sequence). CDR3 in amino acids: CASKGGPLGDTQYF. CDR3 coding DNA: TGTGCCAGTAAGGGCGGGCCACTTGGGGATACGCAGTATTTT. Based on the CDR3 plus reference TRBV19 and TRBJ2-3, the full variable domain is DGGITQSPKYLFRKEGQNVTLSCEQNLNHDAMYWYRQDPGQGLRLIYYSQIVNDFQKGDIAEGYSVSREKKESFPLTVTSAQKNPTAFYLCASKGGPLGDTQYFGPGTRLTVL.

The V call is TRBV7-2, the J call TRBJ1-1, with 9 bases lining up with TRBD1. CDR3 length equals 15 residues. V was clipped by 4 bases and J by 6 bases; unmatched bases: 9. Germline lookup yields CDR1 SGHTA and CDR2 FQGNSA. CDR3 protein: CASSSEGDRVAEAFF. The CDR3 nucleotides read TGTGCCAGCAGCTCAGAGGGGGACAGGGTGGCTGAAGCTTTCTTT. Looking up the rest from reference TRBV7-2 and TRBJ1-1 gives the full variable domain: GAGVSQSPSNKVTEKGKDVELRCDPISGHTALYWYRQSLGQGLEFLIYFQGNSAPDKSGLPSDRFSAERTGGSVSTLTIQRTQQEDSAVYLCASSSEGDRVAEAFFGQGTRLTVV.

This chain uses TRBV5-6 with TRBJ1-4; D not certain. This CDR3 spans 13 amino acids. Trimming removed 2 bases at V and 8 bases at J, with 10 bases between. Germline V lookup: CDR1 SGHDT, CDR2 YYEEEE. CDR3 loop: CASSFMGGEKLFF. As DNA, the CDR3 is TGTGCCAGCAGCTTCATGGGAGGAGAAAAACTGTTTTTT.

This clone has only a few counts. The CDR3 DNA is TGTGCCAGCAGCTGGGCGACAGGCTCCTACGAGCAGTACTTC. It specifies CASSWATGSYEQYF. V usage is TRBV11-2 and J usage is TRBJ2-7; D possibly corresponds to TRBD1 (6 bases). The germline gives CDR1 SGHAT, CDR2 FQNNGV. The CDR3 runs 14 residues. Trimming pared 4 bases from V and 0 bases from J, leaving 10 bases between. The full variable domain, rest sourced from reference TRBV11-2 and TRBJ2-7, is EAGVAQSPRYKIIEKRQSVAFWCNPISGHATLYWYQQILGQGPKLLIQFQNNGVVDDSQLPKDRFSAERLKGVDSTLKIQPAKLEDSAVYLCASSWATGSYEQYFGPGTRLTVT.

The V gene is TRBV5-6, the J gene TRBJ1-1; D perhaps matches TRBD1 (6 bases). The germline gives CDR1 SGHDT, CDR2 YYEEEE. V lost 4 bases and J lost 3, with 13 bases in between. This CDR3 is 14 amino acids long. The CDR3 sequence: CASSLQGRYTEAFF. The CDR3 nucleotides read TGTGCCAGCAGCCTACAGGGTAGGTACACTGAAGCTTTCTTT. The whole variable domain, filled in from reference TRBV5-6 and TRBJ1-1, reads DAGVTQSPTHLIKTRGQQVTLRCSPKSGHDTVSWYQQALGQGPQFIFQYYEEEERQRGNFPDRFSGHQFPNYSSELNVNALLLGDSALYLCASSLQGRYTEAFFGQGTRLTVV.